The rows below give T cell receptor beta chains drawn from one sample of a study of regulatory T cells in long-lasting Graves disease. TCRdb recomputed calls from the multiplex PCR reads with MiXCR, one row per CDR3 protein. This repertoire shows about 620,000 distinct CDR3 sequences, approximately 15% found once; its top ten account for 15% to 20%. These data were also filed under a second study, of T cells in Graves' hyperthyroidism and ophthalmopathy.

The input for sequencing was peripheral blood mononuclear cells (PBMCs), taken at new diagnosis, from a patient treated with antithyroid drugs. The receptors shown here come from a woman in her 30s with Graves disease. CDR3s include the opening cysteine and the closing phenylalanine or tryptophan. D genes are given only for firm matches. Clone size is given for some rows only: seen once, a few or many times, or a class if the clone is expanded.

CASSLGGQAPYNNQPQHF	TGCGCCAGCAGCCTGGGAGGACAGGCCCCCTATAACAATCAGCCCCAGCATTTT	TRBD1	TRBJ1-5	TRBV10-2	-
CASRQGIGTYEQYF	TGTGCCAGCAGACAGGGAATAGGAACCTACGAGCAGTACTTC	TRBD1	TRBJ2-7	TRBV19	-
CSARNRGLNTEAFF	TGCAGTGCTAGAAACAGGGGTCTCAACACTGAAGCTTTCTTT	TRBD1	TRBJ1-1	TRBV20-1	-
CASSEGTSGSAYEQYF	TGTGCCAGCAGTGAAGGGACTAGCGGGAGTGCCTACGAGCAGTACTTC	TRBD2	TRBJ2-7	TRBV2	many
CASSLRGDLAGELFF	TGTGCCAGCAGCTTACGAGGGGACCTTGCCGGGGAGCTGTTTTTT	-	TRBJ2-2	TRBV11-2	many
CASSLAATLGVTEAFF	TGCGCCAGCAGCTTGGCCGCGACCTTGGGGGTCACTGAAGCTTTCTTT	-	TRBJ1-1	TRBV5-1	many
CACIGMGNGGYTF	TGTGCCTGCATAGGGATGGGAAATGGTGGCTACACCTTC	-	TRBJ1-2	TRBV30	many
CANSYSTSGIQPQHF	TGTGCCAACAGTTACTCGACCTCGGGGATTCAGCCCCAGCATTTT	-	TRBJ1-5	TRBV6-6	-
CSVLQETVMVLF	TGCAGCGTCTTACAGGAAACGGTTATGGTACTCTTT	-	TRBJ1-1	TRBV29-1	-
CASSLGETSGYTF	TGTGCCAGCAGCTTAGGGGAGACATCTGGCTACACCTTC	-	TRBJ1-2	TRBV11-2	many
CASTRRQGVNEQFF	TGTGCCAGCACCCGTCGGCAGGGGGTAAATGAGCAGTTCTTC	TRBD1	TRBJ2-1	TRBV12-3/TRBV12-4	many
CSARGGGLTSTDTQYF	TGCAGTGCTAGAGGCGGGGGACTAACCAGCACAGATACGCAGTATTTT	TRBD2	TRBJ2-3	TRBV20-1	-
CASSAPGVAGGEQYF	TGTGCCAGCAGCGCCCCCGGGGTAGCGGGAGGCGAGCAGTACTTC	TRBD2	TRBJ2-7	TRBV7-9	-
CASRLRDYPSFGNEQFF	TGTGCCAGCAGGTTACGGGACTACCCATCATTCGGCAATGAGCAGTTCTTC	TRBD2	TRBJ2-1	TRBV3-1	few
CASSPSGHPSPLHF	TGTGCCAGCTCACCATCTGGACACCCATCCCCCCTCCACTTT	-	TRBJ1-6	TRBV18	-
CASSPPGSWNEQFF	TGTGCCAGCAGCCCGCCCGGGAGTTGGAATGAGCAGTTCTTC	-	TRBJ2-1	TRBV6-2/TRBV6-3	few
CASSLYSTSGSRGEQYF	TGCGCCAGCAGCCTGTACAGTACTAGCGGGAGCAGGGGCGAGCAGTACTTC	TRBD2	TRBJ2-7	TRBV5-1	-
CATSRTDTQYF	TGTGCCACCAGCCGCACAGATACGCAGTATTTT	-	TRBJ2-3	TRBV24-1	few
CASSQDLGGVSSVGQFF	TGTGCCAGCAGCCAAGATCTGGGAGGGGTCTCTAGTGTAGGGCAGTTCTTC	TRBD2	TRBJ2-1	TRBV14	-
CASSLVAPGQSNQPQHF	TGTGCCAGCAGTTTAGTAGCCCCGGGACAGAGCAATCAGCCCCAGCATTTT	TRBD1	TRBJ1-5	TRBV28	many
CASSPPGESTEAFF	TGTGCCAGCTCACCGCCAGGAGAAAGCACTGAAGCTTTCTTT	-	TRBJ1-1	TRBV18	few
CASSPQDRDNEQFF	TGTGCCAGCTCACCACAGGACAGGGACAATGAGCAGTTCTTC	TRBD1	TRBJ2-1	TRBV18	-
CASSLQTGAEAFF	TGTGCCAGCAGCTTACAGACAGGCGCTGAAGCTTTCTTT	-	TRBJ1-1	TRBV7-3	few